This TCR beta chain came from a study of T cell responses to AZD1222 COVID-19 vaccine. Across the whole study: Samples with a second dose at about 4 or about 12 weeks were pooled together.

CDR1 is ENHRY and CDR2 is SYGVKD in the germline V gene. Trimming left V 6 bases short and J 1 base short, with 12 bases between. This CDR3 has 14 amino acids. For this clone: Its antigen remains unidentified.

Sequenced by immunoSEQ multiplex PCR; TCRdb stores in-frame clones only, minus some. Here the sample spans over 75,000 clones, 89% being singletons. Study-wide findings and caveats: Per reports, nearly half of all spike-specific TCRs target regions that are unmutated in variants. Spike-specific TCR breadth rose after two AZD1222 doses, and depth rose as well.

V and J are TRBV10-3 and TRBJ1-1; possibly TRBD1 for D (6 bases). The sample consisted of peripheral blood, taken on day 0 of AZD1222 vaccination. The clonotype comes from an adult in good health. The CDR3 spells CAIRTVQGNTEAFF. The CDR3 nucleotides read TGTGCCATCAGGACCGTACAGGGGAACACTGAAGCTTTCTTT.